These T cell receptor beta chains were read from a single sample in a study of early T cells in non-severe SARS-CoV-2 infection. MiXCR was run by TCRdb on the 5' RACE reads, yielding one entry per CDR3 protein. Among fewer than 30,000 distinct CDR3 sequences, approximately 4.4% were seen once, and the ten largest hold about 4.2%. Specimen: whole blood. These receptors all stem from an adult who was a healthcare worker with PCR-confirmed SARS-CoV-2 infection or an uninfected control (not recorded which). CDR3s include the opening cysteine and the closing phenylalanine or tryptophan. A D gene is named only where the DNA matches it firmly. Some rows have no size entry. The others give once, few or many, or a class for an expanded clone.

>TRBV7-9|many|.|TRBJ2-5
TGTGCCAGCAGCTTAGAAGGGTCGCTCGGAGAGACCCAGTACTTC
CASSLEGSLGETQYF
>TRBV6-6|many|.|TRBJ1-2
TGTGCCAGCACCAGGAGACAGGCGCATGGCTACACCTTC
CASTRRQAHGYTF
>TRBV2|few|.|TRBJ2-4
TGTGCCAGCAGTGAAGAGGGCGGAACACTCCTTGGCGGGCGAAACATTCAGTACTTC
CASSEEGGTLLGGRNIQYF
>TRBV10-3|few|.|TRBJ2-1
TGTGCCATCAGTAACAGGGATGAGCAGTTCTTC
CAISNRDEQFF
>TRBV2|medium-sized|.|TRBJ2-1
TGTGCCAGCAAATTCCTGCTAGACACTGTCCAGTTCTTC
CASKFLLDTVQFF
>TRBV29-1|many|.|TRBJ2-2
TGCAGCGTTACCCCGGAAACAAACACCGGGGAGCTGTTTTTT
CSVTPETNTGELFF
>TRBV5-8|.|.|TRBJ2-7
TGTGCCAGCAGCTTGGGACAGGCCTCCTACGAGCAGTACTTC
CASSLGQASYEQYF
>TRBV29-1|few|TRBD1|TRBJ1-1
TGCAGCGCGTGGGACAGGGGAACTGAAGCTTTCTTT
CSAWDRGTEAFF
>TRBV4-1|many|.|TRBJ1-5
TGCGCCAGCAGCCTGGGCCTAGCAGCGAGCAATCAGCCCCAGCATTTT
CASSLGLAASNQPQHF
>TRBV5-1|many|.|TRBJ2-6
TGCGCCAGCAGCTCGCCCGCGTCTGGGGCCAACGTCCTGACTTTC
CASSSPASGANVLTF
>TRBV24-1|many|.|TRBJ2-7
TGTGCCACCACCAAGGACGTCCGAACCTACGAGCAGTACTTC
CATTKDVRTYEQYF
>TRBV7-8|many|TRBD1|TRBJ2-3
TGTGCCAGCAGCTTACTGACAGGGCCGGATACGCAGTATTTT
CASSLLTGPDTQYF
>TRBV28|many|TRBD1|TRBJ1-2
TGTGCCAGCAGTTTAGGACAGGGCTATGGCTACACCTTC
CASSLGQGYGYTF
>TRBV11-2|many|TRBD1|TRBJ2-4
TGTGCCAGCACCTTGGGGACAGTCAACATTCAGTACTTC
CASTLGTVNIQYF
>TRBV11-2|many|.|TRBJ2-2
TGTGCCAGCAGTATAAGACGGACCGGCTGGGAGCTGTTTTTT
CASSIRRTGWELFF
>TRBV27|few|.|TRBJ1-4
TGTGCCAGCAGTCCGGGTCCCCCTAATGAAAAACTGTTTTTT
CASSPGPPNEKLFF
>TRBV29-1|many|TRBD1|TRBJ1-4
TGCAGCGTTGGAGGGGGGACAGGGGATGAAAAACTGTTTTTT
CSVGGGTGDEKLFF
>TRBV19|many|TRBD1|TRBJ1-2
TGTGCCAGTAGTGAGACCGGGACAGGGGGTTCTGGCTACACCTTC
CASSETGTGGSGYTF
>TRBV6-5|.|.|TRBJ1-4
TGTGCCAGCAGTTACTCGACCCTACCGGGGGAAAAACTGTTTTTT
CASSYSTLPGEKLFF
>TRBV7-2|few|.|TRBJ2-5
TGTGCCAGCAGCCCTAGTAGAAATGGATGGGGGGATAAGTACTTC
CASSPSRNGWGDKYF
>TRBV12-3/TRBV12-4|many|.|TRBJ2-6
TGTGCCAGCAGTTCGGGACAACTCCTACCTGGGGCCAACGTCCTGACTTTC
CASSSGQLLPGANVLTF
>TRBV19|.|TRBD2|TRBJ2-2
TGTGCCAGTACTCAATGGGGGACTAGGAGGGCCGGGGAGCTGTTTTTT
CASTQWGTRRAGELFF
>TRBV11-2|many|.|TRBJ1-2
TGTGCCAGCAGCCGTCGAGGGACTGCTAACTATGGCTACACCTTC
CASSRRGTANYGYTF
>TRBV11-2|medium-sized|TRBD2|TRBJ2-1
TGTGCCAGCAGCCGGACTAGCGGGAGTGGAGCCTACAATGAGCAGTTCTTC
CASSRTSGSGAYNEQFF